This T cell receptor beta chain was recovered during a study of T cells in Graves' hyperthyroidism and ophthalmopathy. About the research overall: The initial diagnosis was the point when peripheral blood was collected, ahead of any treatment.

Fresh peripheral blood, around 9.5 ml, yielded the PBMCs. General study points: The authors' 13 V-J model separated ophthalmopathy from stable hyperthyroidism. Blood also held most thyroid clonotypes expanded beyond 0.001.

This clonotype was recorded at least ten times. No antigen is known for it. TCR beta CDR3 regions were amplified from RNA transcripts. Initially, a first-round RT-PCR of the TCR CDR3 employed the HTBI primer set. TCRdb re-analysed the multiplex PCR reads in MiXCR, keeping a single row per CDR3 protein. The profile shows under 350,000 distinct CDR3 sequences, less than 30% of them singletons. There are 15 residues in the CDR3. The V gene end was trimmed by 4 bases and the J gene end by 5 bases; junction bases not matched to a gene: 9. Germline CDR1 is SQVTM and CDR2 is ANQGSEA. Sequencing input: blood. The clonotype originates from a middle-aged man with Graves' hyperthyroidism that later progressed to Graves' ophthalmopathy. The V gene is TRBV29-1, the J gene TRBJ2-5, with 11 bases matching TRBD2. The DNA for the CDR3 is TGCAGCGTTGGAGTTAGCGGGAGGGCCGGGGAGACCCAGTACTTC. It specifies CSVGVSGRAGETQYF.